This T cell receptor beta chain was sequenced during a study of T-cell reconstitution after alpha-beta-depleted transplantation in children. This clonotype was counted only a few times. The TCRbeta library was prepared with unique molecular identifiers. Each CDR3 protein gets one entry after TCRdb re-called the PCR reads with MiXCR. Of a few hundred thousand distinct CDR3 sequences in the sample, 20% to 30% were seen once. The source was PBMCs, collected before TCRalphabeta/CD19-depleted stem cell transplant. The TCR sequence derives from a boy younger than two with Wiskott-Aldrich syndrome, due to receive a stem cell transplant.

The CDR3 loop reads CASVLASTANTGELFF. CDR3 nucleotides: TGTGCCAGCGTCTTGGCTAGTACCGCAAACACCGGGGAGCTGTTTTTT. The chain combines TRBV21-1 with TRBJ2-2; the D call TRBD2 from the table was never checked on the DNA. TRBV21-1 constitutes a pseudogene. This CDR3 is built from 16 residues.